This TCR beta chain is drawn from a study of response to subunit inactivated influenza vaccine. Study-wide findings and caveats: After each seasonal influenza vaccination, few new T cells are recruited, the authors suggested.

A single record per CDR3 protein comes from TCRdb applying MiXCR to the RT-PCR reads. The sample includes more than 450,000 distinct CDR3 sequences, roughly 8.2% of them seen just once. In its sample, this clonotype was seen many times. What it recognizes is unknown. The germline V and J ends were trimmed by 0 bases and 5 bases, with 14 bases remaining between them. The CDR3 consists of 15 residues. Germline loops: CDR1 SGHDT, CDR2 YYEEEE. This sequence was found in a man aged 50-75 years who received an inactivated influenza vaccine. The chain combines TRBV5-6 with TRBJ1-2; no reliable D call. The input for sequencing was PBMCs from blood, taken less than 30 months after vaccination. The CDR3 DNA sequence: TGTGCCAGCAGCTTGGATCCAGGCCCCCCTTATGGCTACACCTTC. Translated: CASSLDPGPPYGYTF.